Below, one TCR beta chain is given with its context. The sample is drawn from a study of blood T cell repertoires in COVID-19. Looking at the study overall: Collection of acute and convalescent COVID-19 samples took place in the United States, Italy and Spain. T cells, B-cell-depleted T cells, or PBMCs supplied cDNA or gDNA.

Original processing methods: Estimates of nucleated cell counts were drawn from the amplification of reference gene primers. Using immunoSEQ multiplex PCR, the repertoire was profiled, and TCRdb retains in-frame clones only, with some absent. For V, J and clone size, that table is used; D and trimming come from the DNA. The sample carries about 250,000 clones, 80% to 90% recorded once. Cohorts were determined from participant-reported clinical history. The sample consisted of PBMCs or T cells enriched from blood (not recorded which). The receptor's source is a woman aged 30 to 39 with acute COVID-19.

The chain's CDR3 is CSASSLEQETQYF. DNA of the CDR3: TGCAGCGCCTCTAGCCTGGAGCAAGAGACCCAGTACTTC. The J gene is TRBJ2-5, the V gene TRBV29-1; tentatively, D is TRBD2 (5 bases). Trimming took 7 bases from V and 2 from J, leaving 14 bases between them. The CDR3 length is 13 residues. Germline-derived CDR1 and CDR2 are SQVTM and ANQGSEA. Variable domain in full (rest from reference TRBV29-1 and TRBJ2-5): SAVISQKPSRDICQRGTSLTIQCQVDSQVTMMFWYRQQPGQSLTLIATANQGSEATYESGFVIDKFPISRPNLTFSTLTVSNMSPEDSSIYLCSASSLEQETQYFGPGTRLLVL.